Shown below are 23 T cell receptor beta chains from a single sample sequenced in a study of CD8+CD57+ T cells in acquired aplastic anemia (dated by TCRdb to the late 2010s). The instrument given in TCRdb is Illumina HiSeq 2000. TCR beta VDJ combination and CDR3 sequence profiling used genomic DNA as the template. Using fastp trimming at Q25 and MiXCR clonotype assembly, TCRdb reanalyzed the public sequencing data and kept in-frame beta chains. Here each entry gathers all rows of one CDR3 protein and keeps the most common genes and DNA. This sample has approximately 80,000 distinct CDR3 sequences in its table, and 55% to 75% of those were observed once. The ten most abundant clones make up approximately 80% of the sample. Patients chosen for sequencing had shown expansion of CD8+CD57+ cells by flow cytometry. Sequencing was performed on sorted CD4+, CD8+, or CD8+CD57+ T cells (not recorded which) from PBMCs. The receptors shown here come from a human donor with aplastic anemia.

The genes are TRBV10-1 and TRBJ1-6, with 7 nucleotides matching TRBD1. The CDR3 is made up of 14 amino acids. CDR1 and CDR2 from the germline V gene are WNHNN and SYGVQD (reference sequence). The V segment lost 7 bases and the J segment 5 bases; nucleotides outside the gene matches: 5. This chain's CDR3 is CASNSGQNNSPLHF. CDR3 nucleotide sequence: TGCGCCAGCAATTCGGGACAGAATAATTCACCCCTCCACTTT.

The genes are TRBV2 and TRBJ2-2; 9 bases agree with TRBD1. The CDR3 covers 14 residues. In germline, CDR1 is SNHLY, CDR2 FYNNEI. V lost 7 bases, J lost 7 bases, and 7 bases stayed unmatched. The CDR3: CASKGGQGDGELFF. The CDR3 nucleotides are TGTGCCAGCAAGGGGGGACAGGGAGACGGGGAGCTGTTTTTT.

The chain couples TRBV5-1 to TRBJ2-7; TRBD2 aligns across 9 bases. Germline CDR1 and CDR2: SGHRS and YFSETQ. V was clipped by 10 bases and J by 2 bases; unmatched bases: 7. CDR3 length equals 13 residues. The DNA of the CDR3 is TGCGCCTCTTCCGGCGGGGGGGCCTACGAGCAGTACTTC. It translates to CASSGGGAYEQYF.

CDR3 sequence (DNA): TGTGCCACCAGTGACCGATACGGGGGTGAGGGGAATGAGCAGTTCTTC. As protein: CATSDRYGGEGNEQFF. The rearrangement links TRBV24-1 to TRBJ2-1; possibly TRBD2 for D (6 bases). CDR1 KGHDR and CDR2 SFDVKD come from the germline V gene. The CDR3 runs 16 residues. Deletions cut 4 bases from V and 7 bases from J, with 19 bases between.

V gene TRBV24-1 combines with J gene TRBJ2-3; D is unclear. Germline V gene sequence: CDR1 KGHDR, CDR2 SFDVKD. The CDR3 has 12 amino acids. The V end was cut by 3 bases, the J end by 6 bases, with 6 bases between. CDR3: CATSDILDTQYF. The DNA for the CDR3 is TGTGCCACCAGTGATATCTTGGATACGCAGTATTTT.

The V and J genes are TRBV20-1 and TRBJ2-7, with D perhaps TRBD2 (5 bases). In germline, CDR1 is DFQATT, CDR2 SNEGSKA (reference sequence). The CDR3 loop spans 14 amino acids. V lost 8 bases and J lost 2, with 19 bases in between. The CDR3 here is CSPGIKTGTYEQYF. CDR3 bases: TGCAGTCCCGGGATTAAGACGGGGACCTACGAGCAGTACTTC.

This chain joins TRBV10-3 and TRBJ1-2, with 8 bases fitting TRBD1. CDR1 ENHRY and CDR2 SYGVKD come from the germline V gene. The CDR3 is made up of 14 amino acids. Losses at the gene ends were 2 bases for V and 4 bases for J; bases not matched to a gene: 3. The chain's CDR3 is CAISEDRGIYGYTF. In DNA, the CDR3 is TGTGCCATCAGTGAGGACAGGGGAATCTATGGCTACACCTTC.

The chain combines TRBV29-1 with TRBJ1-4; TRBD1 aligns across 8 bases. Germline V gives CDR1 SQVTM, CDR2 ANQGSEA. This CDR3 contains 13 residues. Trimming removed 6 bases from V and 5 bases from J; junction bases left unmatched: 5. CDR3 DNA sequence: TGCAGCGTGCAAACAGGGGGGAATGAAAAACTGTTTTTT. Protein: CSVQTGGNEKLFF.

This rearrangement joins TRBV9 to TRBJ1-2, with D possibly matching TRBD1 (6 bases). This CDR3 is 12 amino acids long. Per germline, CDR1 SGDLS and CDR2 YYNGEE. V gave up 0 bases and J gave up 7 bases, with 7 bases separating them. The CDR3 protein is CASSVVQGGYTF. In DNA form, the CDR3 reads TGTGCCAGCAGCGTAGTACAGGGTGGCTACACCTTC.

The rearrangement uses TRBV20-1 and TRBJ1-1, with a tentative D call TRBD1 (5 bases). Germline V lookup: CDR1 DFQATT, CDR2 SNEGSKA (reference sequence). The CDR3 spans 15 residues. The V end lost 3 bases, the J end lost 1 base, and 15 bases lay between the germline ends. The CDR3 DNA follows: TGCAGTGCTAGTGGACAAGCTCGGGGGAACACTGAAGCTTTCTTT. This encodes CSASGQARGNTEAFF.

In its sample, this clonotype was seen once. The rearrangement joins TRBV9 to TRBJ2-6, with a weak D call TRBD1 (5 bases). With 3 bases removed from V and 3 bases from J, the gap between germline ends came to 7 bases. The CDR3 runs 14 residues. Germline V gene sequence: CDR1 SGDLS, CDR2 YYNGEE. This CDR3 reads CASSDRIGANVLTF. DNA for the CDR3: TGTGCCAGCAGCGACAGGATTGGGGCCAACGTCCTGACTTTC.

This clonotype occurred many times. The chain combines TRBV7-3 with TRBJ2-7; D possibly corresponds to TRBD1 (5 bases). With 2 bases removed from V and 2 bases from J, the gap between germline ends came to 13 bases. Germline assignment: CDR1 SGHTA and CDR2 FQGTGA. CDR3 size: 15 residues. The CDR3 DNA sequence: TGTGCCAGCAGCTTATCCCAGGGAACAACCTACGAGCAGTACTTC. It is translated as CASSLSQGTTYEQYF.

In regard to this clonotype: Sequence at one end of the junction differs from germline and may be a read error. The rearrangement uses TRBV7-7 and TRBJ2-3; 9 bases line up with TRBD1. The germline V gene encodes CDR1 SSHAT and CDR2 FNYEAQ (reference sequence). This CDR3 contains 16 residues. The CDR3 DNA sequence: TGTGCTAGCAGCTTAGATCGGACAGGGGAGGGAGATACGCAGTATTTT. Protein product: CASSLDRTGEGDTQYF.

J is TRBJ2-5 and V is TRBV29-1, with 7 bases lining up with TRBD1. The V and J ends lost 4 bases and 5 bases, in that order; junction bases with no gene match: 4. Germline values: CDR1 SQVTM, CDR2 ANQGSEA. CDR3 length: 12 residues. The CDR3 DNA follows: TGCAGCGTTGTGACAGGGCTGGAGACCCAGTACTTC. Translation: CSVVTGLETQYF.

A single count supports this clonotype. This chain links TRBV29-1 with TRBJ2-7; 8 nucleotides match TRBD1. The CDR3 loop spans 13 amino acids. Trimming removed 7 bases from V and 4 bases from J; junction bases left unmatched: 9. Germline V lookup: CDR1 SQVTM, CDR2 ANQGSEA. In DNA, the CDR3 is TGCAGCGCGCAGACAGGGGCGGCGTACGAGCAGTACTTC. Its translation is CSAQTGAAYEQYF.

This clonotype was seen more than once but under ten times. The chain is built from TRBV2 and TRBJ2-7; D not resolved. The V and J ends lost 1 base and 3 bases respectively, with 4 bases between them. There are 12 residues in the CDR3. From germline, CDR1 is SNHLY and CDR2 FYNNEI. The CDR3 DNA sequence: TGTGCCAGCAGTGAAGGGGTCTACGAGCAGTACTTC. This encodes CASSEGVYEQYF. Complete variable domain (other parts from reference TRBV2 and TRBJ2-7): EPEVTQTPSHQVTQMGQEVILRCVPISNHLYFYWYRQILGQKVEFLVSFYNNEISEKSEIFDDQFSVERPDGSNFTLKIRSTKLEDSAMYFCASSEGVYEQYFGPGTRLTVT.

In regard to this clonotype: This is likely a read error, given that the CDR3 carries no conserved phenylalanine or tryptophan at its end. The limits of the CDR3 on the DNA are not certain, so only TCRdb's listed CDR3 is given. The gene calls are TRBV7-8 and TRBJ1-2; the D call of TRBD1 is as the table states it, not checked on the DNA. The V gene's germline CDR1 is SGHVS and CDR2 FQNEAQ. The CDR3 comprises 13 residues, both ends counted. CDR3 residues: CASSLGTGFGITL.

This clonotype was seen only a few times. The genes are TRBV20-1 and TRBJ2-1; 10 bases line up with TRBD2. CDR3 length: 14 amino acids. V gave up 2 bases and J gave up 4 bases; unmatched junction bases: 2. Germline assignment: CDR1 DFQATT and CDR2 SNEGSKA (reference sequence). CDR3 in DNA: TGCAGTGCTAGAAGACTAGCGGGTTACAATGAGCAGTTCTTC. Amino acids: CSARRLAGYNEQFF.

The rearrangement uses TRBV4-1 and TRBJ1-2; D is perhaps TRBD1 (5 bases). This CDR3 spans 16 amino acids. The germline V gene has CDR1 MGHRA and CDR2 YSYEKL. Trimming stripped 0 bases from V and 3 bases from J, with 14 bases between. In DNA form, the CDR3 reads TGCGCCAGCAGCCAAGATGAGGTCAGGGCACACTATGGCTACACCTTC. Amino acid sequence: CASSQDEVRAHYGYTF.

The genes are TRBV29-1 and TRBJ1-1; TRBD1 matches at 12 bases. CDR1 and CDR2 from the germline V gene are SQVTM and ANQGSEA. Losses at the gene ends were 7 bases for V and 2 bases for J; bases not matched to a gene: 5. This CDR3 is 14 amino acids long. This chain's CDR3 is CSAAGQGANTEAFF. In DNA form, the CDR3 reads TGCAGCGCCGCGGGACAGGGGGCTAACACTGAAGCTTTCTTT.

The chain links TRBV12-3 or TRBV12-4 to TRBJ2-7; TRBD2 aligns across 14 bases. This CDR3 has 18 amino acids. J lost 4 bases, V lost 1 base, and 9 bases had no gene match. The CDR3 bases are TGTGCCAGCAGTTTAGGACTAGCGGGAGGGCCGTTGGTTTACGAGCAGTACTTC. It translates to CASSLGLAGGPLVYEQYF.

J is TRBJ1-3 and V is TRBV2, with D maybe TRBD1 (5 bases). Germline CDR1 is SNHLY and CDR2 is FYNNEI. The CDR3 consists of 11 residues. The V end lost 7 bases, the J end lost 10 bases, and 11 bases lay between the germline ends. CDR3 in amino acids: CASMTRDTIYF. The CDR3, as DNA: TGTGCCAGCATGACCAGGGATACCATATATTTT.

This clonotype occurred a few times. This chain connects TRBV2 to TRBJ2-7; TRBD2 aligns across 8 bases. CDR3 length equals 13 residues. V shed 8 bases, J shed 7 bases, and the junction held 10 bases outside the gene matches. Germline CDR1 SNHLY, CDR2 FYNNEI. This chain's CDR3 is CASGAGALGEQYF. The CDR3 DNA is TGTGCCAGCGGAGCGGGAGCTCTCGGGGAGCAGTACTTC. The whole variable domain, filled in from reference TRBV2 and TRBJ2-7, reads EPEVTQTPSHQVTQMGQEVILRCVPISNHLYFYWYRQILGQKVEFLVSFYNNEISEKSEIFDDQFSVERPDGSNFTLKIRSTKLEDSAMYFCASGAGALGEQYFGPGTRLTVT.